The rows below give T cell receptor beta chains drawn from one sample of a study of T-cell memory formation after mild COVID-19. MiXCR, run by TCRdb on the 5' RACE reads, gives a single entry per CDR3 protein. The sample has roughly 300,000 distinct CDR3 sequences; approximately 8% are singletons. Sequenced material: PBMCs or a T cell subset sorted from them (not recorded which). Every receptor here comes from a man between 18 and 35 years old who had mild COVID-19 (a few samples of this study predate the infection). Cell type and time point are not known. Each CDR3 is given with its conserved first and last residue.

v_call cdr3_length cdr3_aa
TRBV4-2 16 CASSQEPAGGTDTQYF
TRBV12-3/TRBV12-4 16 CASSSWGSTRTGELFF
TRBV20-1 14 CSAKLAKGKNIQYF
TRBV13 15 CASSLLGEGLETQYF
TRBV6-5 14 CASSYLGQYNEQFF
TRBV24-1 15 CATSDWVLAKNIQYF
TRBV2 18 CASSSRQAIYSGANVLTF
TRBV3-1 14 CASRSRGSLPPQHF
TRBV12-3/TRBV12-4 12 CASSLRGYEQYF
TRBV7-9 13 CASGQGAQETQYF
TRBV6-1 15 CASSSTSGGPNEQFF
TRBV7-6 13 CASSLETAYEQYF
TRBV4-3 15 CASSQVLTGDNEQFF
TRBV6-6 14 CASSRQGQDYGYTF
TRBV20-1 13 CSATGTGAYGYTF
TRBV7-7 14 CATRSVTSYNEQFF
TRBV7-2 15 CASSLALVPQETQYF
TRBV10-3 14 CAISEYRGLNEQFF
TRBV18 15 CASSPSDRGPYEQYF
TRBV11-2 15 CASSFGTGAIYEQYF
TRBV20-1 12 CSARDRSGGYTF
TRBV5-1 17 CASSLGAGPPGVHEQYF
TRBV20-1 15 CSAREFGVSTDTQYF
TRBV7-2 15 CASSLWAGDTGELFF
TRBV7-2 16 CASILTPGLGTDTQYF
TRBV19 16 CASRTQGQTTNEKLFF
TRBV4-3 17 CASSQDLNRDYAYEQYF
TRBV5-4 14 CASRRDSVNNEQFF
TRBV12-3/TRBV12-4 15 CASRSLGTEQETQYF
TRBV7-9 15 CASSPGQGMNQPQHF
TRBV5-1 15 CASSRQGADTGELFF
TRBV7-6 16 CASSLAGGASPYEQYF
TRBV5-4 14 CASSLGTGNVEQYF
TRBV6-1 13 CASGTGGYQNLHF
TRBV20-1 13 CSALKSGANVLTF
TRBV11-3 14 CASSLGDSTDTQYF
TRBV29-1 14 CSVEGHRVKGGYTF
TRBV12-3/TRBV12-4 13 CASSYAPDTEAFF
TRBV24-1 14 CATSDLQSNQPQHF
TRBV7-9 13 CASSPGSADTQYF
TRBV27 14 CASSFSRVGQPQHF
TRBV5-1 15 CASSLAGYFTDTQYF
TRBV5-1 15 CASRIQQVPTGELFF
TRBV10-3 18 CAISESGGGGSGANVLTF
TRBV4-3 13 CASSQDGPDTQYF
TRBV11-2 14 CASSPGTGFRKQFF
TRBV7-2 14 CASSSPPGWDTQYF
TRBV12-3/TRBV12-4 15 CASSGQGAPFSPLHF